Sequencing of this T cell receptor (beta chain) was carried out in a study of immune characterization of retroperitoneal liposarcoma. By share, this clonotype counts as medium-sized. At one boundary the junction diverges from the germline segment, which might be a read error. In TCRdb, the PCR reads were re-called with MiXCR into one record per CDR3 protein. The sample has around 8,000 distinct CDR3 sequences; 25% to 30% are singletons. This clonotype was sampled from a male donor with retroperitoneal liposarcoma. The sequencing sample was made of blood.

This chain's CDR3 is CANSTTSFSNTGELFF. CDR3 bases: TGTGCCAACAGCACGACTAGCTTTTCGAACACCGGGGAGCTGTTTTTT. The genes are TRBV7-3 and TRBJ2-2; TRBD2 matches 7 bases. Germline V gene lookup returns CDR1 SGHTA and CDR2 FQGTGA. The CDR3 extends over 16 amino acids.